The 5 T cell receptor beta chains reported below all come from one sample, sequenced in a study of cytomegalovirus exposure and HLA in healthy donors. Libraries were prepared by immunoSEQ multiplex PCR; TCRdb keeps only in-frame clonotypes and omits some of them. Among some 350,000 clones listed, 75% to 90% were seen once. The sample was PBMCs. The receptor set was obtained from a woman younger than 45 in good health and CMV-seropositive.

The chain is built from TRBV9 and TRBJ2-7; 12 nucleotides agree with TRBD1. This CDR3 is 17 amino acids long. V was pared by 4 bases and J by 4 bases, with 12 bases of the junction left unmatched. Germline CDR1 reads SGDLS; CDR2 reads YYNGEE. CDR3 sequence: CASSRGQGAIYVYEQYF. CDR3 coding DNA: TGTGCCAGCAGCCGGGGACAGGGGGCGATATACGTATACGAGCAGTACTTC.

In this sample, this clone turned up once. The rearrangement links TRBV6-5 to TRBJ2-1, with D maybe TRBD2 (6 bases). This CDR3 is 14 amino acids long. V lost 5 bases, J lost 1 base, and 9 bases lay in between. CDR1 and CDR2 (germline): MNHEY, SVGAGI. The CDR3 loop reads CASSTGGSYNEQFF. Written as DNA, the CDR3 is TGTGCCAGCAGTACTGGAGGGTCCTACAATGAGCAGTTCTTC.

The chain is built from TRBV30 and TRBJ1-6; D may be TRBD1 (5 bases). The length of the CDR3 is 16 residues. Per germline, CDR1 GTSNPN and CDR2 SVGIG (reference sequence). The V gene lost 5 bases and the J gene lost 6 bases, with 20 bases spanning the gap. Written as DNA, the CDR3 is TGTGCCTGGGGTTTCAGGGTTACAGGAGGTAATTCACCCCTCCACTTT. Its translation is CAWGFRVTGGNSPLHF.

This rearrangement joins TRBV7-6 to TRBJ2-1, with D hard to call. V lost 7 bases and J lost 6, with 16 bases in between. Germline CDR1 reads SGHVS; CDR2 reads FNYEAQ. The CDR3 covers 14 residues. This CDR3 is CASNLDPVVNEQFF. In DNA, the CDR3 is TGTGCCAGCAACTTGGACCCGGTAGTCAATGAGCAGTTCTTC. Full variable domain (remainder filled in from reference TRBV7-6 and TRBJ2-1): GAGVSQSPRYKVTKRGQDVALRCDPISGHVSLYWYRQALGQGPEFLTYFNYEAQQDKSGLPNDRFSAERPEGSISTLTIQRTEQRDSAMYRCASNLDPVVNEQFFGPGTRLTVL.

The chain links TRBV6-5 to TRBJ2-7; the match to TRBD2 covers 10 bases. This CDR3 is built from 15 residues. The V and J ends lost 6 bases and 2 bases, in that order; junction bases with no gene match: 7. Germline V gene lookup returns CDR1 MNHEY and CDR2 SVGAGI. CDR3: CASSPIAGGTYEQYF. The CDR3 coding sequence is TGTGCCAGCAGCCCTATAGCGGGGGGTACCTACGAGCAGTACTTC.